What follows are 10 T cell receptor beta chains derived from one specimen sequenced in a study of shared clonotypes between healthy human individuals. Profiling relied on immunoSEQ multiplex PCR, and the TCRdb table lists in-frame clones only, not all of them. The sample lists millions of clones, roughly 91% occurring once. Positively selected for CCR7, the CD45RO-negative cells used as naive CD8 cells excluded terminally differentiated effector memory CD45RA+ cells. Sequencing was carried out using naive CD8+ T cells from PBMCs. These receptors came from a young man in good health. Some clones in this sample may be carry-over from other donors' samples.

This chain links TRBV7-9 with TRBJ1-2; tentative D call: TRBD1 (6 bases). The V end was cut by 0 bases, the J end by 3 bases, with 14 bases between. The CDR3 sequence is 16 residues long. Germline V gene sequence: CDR1 SEHNR, CDR2 FQNEAQ (reference sequence). CDR3 region: CASSLARGGADYGYTF. CDR3 DNA: TGTGCCAGCAGCTTAGCGCGGGGGGGCGCTGACTATGGCTACACCTTC.

Of note for this clone: In the same sample, other DNA sequences code for this CDR3. The chain employs TRBV28 and TRBJ2-1; 12 bases map to TRBD2. From germline, CDR1 is MDHEN and CDR2 SYDVKM. The V gene end was trimmed by 4 bases and the J gene end by 7 bases; junction bases not matched to a gene: 5. This CDR3 spans 15 amino acids. The CDR3 region is CASSWTSGTNNEQFF. CDR3 coding DNA: TGTGCCAGCAGTTGGACTAGCGGGACCAATAATGAGCAGTTCTTC.

This rearrangement joins TRBV6-4 to TRBJ1-1; 7 bases fit TRBD1. Looked up from germline, CDR1 is MRHNA and CDR2 is SNTAGT. The CDR3 has 16 residues. V trimming: 6 bases; J trimming: 1 base; junction bases outside the gene matches: 11. CDR3 loop: CASSPGQRTRNTEAFF. The CDR3 DNA is TGTGCCAGCAGCCCGGGACAGCGAACGAGGAACACTGAAGCTTTCTTT.

This clone was found once. The chain links TRBV5-8 to TRBJ1-5; 7 positions agree with TRBD1. In germline, CDR1 is SGHTS, CDR2 YDEGEE. The CDR3 is 15 amino acids. The V gene end was trimmed by 0 bases and the J gene end by 7 bases; junction bases not matched to a gene: 7. This chain's CDR3 is CASSLGTGDWQPQHF. The CDR3 nucleotides read TGTGCCAGCAGCTTGGGCACAGGGGATTGGCAGCCCCAGCATTTT.

This clone occurred once. CDR3 sequence reads: CASSKEGLGMVWEYF. For the CDR3, the DNA is TGTGCCAGCAGCAAAGAGGGGTTGGGCATGGTGTGGGAGTACTTC. The V and J genes are TRBV21-1 and TRBJ2-7; the listed D gene, TRBD1, was not tested against the DNA. TRBV21-1 is a documented pseudogene. CDR3 length: 15 amino acids.

The chain couples TRBV6-1 to TRBJ2-4; TRBD1 agrees at 8 bases. The CDR3 spans 17 residues. With V trimmed by 4 bases and J by 0 bases, 8 bases remained unmatched. Per the germline V gene, CDR1 is MNHNS and CDR2 is SASEGT. For the CDR3, the DNA is TGTGCCAGCAGTGCCTTCGGACAGGGCCTAGCCAAAAACATTCAGTACTTC. Its protein product is CASSAFGQGLAKNIQYF.

This chain joins TRBV6-5 and TRBJ2-1; D might be TRBD2 (5 bases). The CDR3 is made up of 16 amino acids. Germline V gene data show CDR1 as MNHEY and CDR2 as SVGAGI. V lost 1 base and J 0 bases, leaving 10 bases between the germline ends. The CDR3 region is CASSYLRGSSYNEQFF. DNA for the CDR3: TGTGCCAGCAGTTACTTACGGGGAAGCTCCTACAATGAGCAGTTCTTC.

V gene TRBV11-3 combines with J gene TRBJ2-7; D perhaps matches TRBD1 (6 bases). The V end lost 5 bases, the J end lost 6 bases, and 14 bases lay between the germline ends. The CDR3 covers 13 residues. CDR1 and CDR2 (germline): SGHNT, YENEEA. DNA of the CDR3: TGTGCCAGCAGCCTTGAGGAAGGGGGCGAGCAGTACTTC. Amino acids: CASSLEEGGEQYF.

This chain uses TRBV27 with TRBJ1-1, with 7 bases fitting TRBD1. This CDR3 is built from 16 residues. The germline V gene encodes CDR1 MNHEY and CDR2 SMNVEV (reference sequence). V lost 3 bases and J lost 0; bases outside the gene matches: 7. The CDR3 loop reads CASSLVGGTVNTEAFF. CDR3 DNA sequence: TGTGCCAGCAGTTTGGTGGGGGGGACAGTGAACACTGAAGCTTTCTTT.

The chain carries TRBV6-6 and TRBJ2-7; possible D gene TRBD2, 5 bases. CDR1 MNHNY and CDR2 SVGAGI come from the germline V gene (reference sequence). The length of the CDR3 is 15 residues. Trimming cost V 2 bases and J 2 bases, with 13 bases left between them. The CDR3 bases are TGTGCCAGCAGTTACGGCGAGGGCCGCCCCTACGAGCAGTACTTC. Translated, it gives CASSYGEGRPYEQYF.